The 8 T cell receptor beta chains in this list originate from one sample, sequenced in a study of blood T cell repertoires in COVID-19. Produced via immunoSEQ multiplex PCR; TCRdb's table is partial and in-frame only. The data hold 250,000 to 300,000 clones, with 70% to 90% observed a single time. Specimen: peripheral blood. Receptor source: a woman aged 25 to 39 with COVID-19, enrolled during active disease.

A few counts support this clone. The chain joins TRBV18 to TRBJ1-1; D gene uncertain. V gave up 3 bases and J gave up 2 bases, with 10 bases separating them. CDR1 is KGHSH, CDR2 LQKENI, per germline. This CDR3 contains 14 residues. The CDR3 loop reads CASSPAQRNTEAFF. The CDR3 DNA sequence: TGTGCCAGCTCACCTGCGCAGCGCAACACTGAAGCTTTCTTT.

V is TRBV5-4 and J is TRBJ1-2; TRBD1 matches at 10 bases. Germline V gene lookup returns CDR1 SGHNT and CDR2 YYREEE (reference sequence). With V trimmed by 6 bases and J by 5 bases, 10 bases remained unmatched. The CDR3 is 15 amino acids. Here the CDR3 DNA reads TGTGCCAGCACAATCCGGGACAGGGGATTGTATGGCTACACCTTC. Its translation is CASTIRDRGLYGYTF. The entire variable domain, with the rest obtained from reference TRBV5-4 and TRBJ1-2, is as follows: ETGVTQSPTHLIKTRGQQVTLRCSSQSGHNTVSWYQQALGQGPQFIFQYYREEENGRGNFPPRFSGLQFPNYSSELNVNALELDDSALYLCASTIRDRGLYGYTFGSGTRLTVV.

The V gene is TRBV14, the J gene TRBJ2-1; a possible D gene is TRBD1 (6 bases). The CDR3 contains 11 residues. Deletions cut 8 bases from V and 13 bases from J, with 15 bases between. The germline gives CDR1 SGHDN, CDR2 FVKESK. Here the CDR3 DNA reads TGTGCCAGCGATCAACAGGGTCCACAGTTCTTC. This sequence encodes CASDQQGPQFF.

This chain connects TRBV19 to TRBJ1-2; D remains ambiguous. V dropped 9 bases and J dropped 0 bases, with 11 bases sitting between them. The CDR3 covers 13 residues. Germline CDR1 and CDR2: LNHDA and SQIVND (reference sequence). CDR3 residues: CASREAPNYGYTF. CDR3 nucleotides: TGTGCCAGCCGGGAGGCGCCTAACTATGGCTACACCTTC.

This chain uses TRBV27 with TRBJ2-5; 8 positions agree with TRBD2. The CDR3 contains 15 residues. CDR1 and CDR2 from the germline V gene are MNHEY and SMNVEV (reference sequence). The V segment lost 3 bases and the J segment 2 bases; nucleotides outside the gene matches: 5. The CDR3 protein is CASSLAGGPQETQYF. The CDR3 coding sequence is TGTGCCAGCAGTTTGGCGGGGGGTCCTCAAGAGACCCAGTACTTC.

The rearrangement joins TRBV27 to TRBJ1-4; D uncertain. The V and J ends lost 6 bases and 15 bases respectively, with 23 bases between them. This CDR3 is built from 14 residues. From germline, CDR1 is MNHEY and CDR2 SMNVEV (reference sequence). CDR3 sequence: CASSQYGRTSVVFF. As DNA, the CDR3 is TGTGCCAGCAGCCAATATGGACGGACTAGTGTGGTGTTTTTT.

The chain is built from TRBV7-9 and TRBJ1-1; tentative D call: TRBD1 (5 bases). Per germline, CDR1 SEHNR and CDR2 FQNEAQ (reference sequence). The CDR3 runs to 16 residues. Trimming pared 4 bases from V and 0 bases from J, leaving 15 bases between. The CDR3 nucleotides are TGTGCCAGCAGCTCCGCCCCGACAGTGATGAACACTGAAGCTTTCTTT. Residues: CASSSAPTVMNTEAFF.

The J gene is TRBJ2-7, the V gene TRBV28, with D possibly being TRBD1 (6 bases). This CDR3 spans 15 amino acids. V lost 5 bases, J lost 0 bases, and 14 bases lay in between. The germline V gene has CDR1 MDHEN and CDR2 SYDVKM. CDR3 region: CASSLTGQSSYEQYF. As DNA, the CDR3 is TGTGCCAGCAGTCTAACGGGACAAAGCTCCTACGAGCAGTACTTC.